This entry features one TCR beta chain sequence. Its antigen remains unknown. This specimen belongs to a study of OX40 agonist ivuxolimab in advanced cancers. Produced via immunoSEQ multiplex PCR; TCRdb's table is partial and in-frame only. Among tens of thousands of clones, 75% to 90% were seen once, and the ten largest hold 10% to 14%. Study outcomes and limitations: Determination of antigen specificity was not performed for the expanded peripheral T cells.

V dropped 0 bases and J dropped 2 bases, with 8 bases sitting between them. The CDR3 runs to 14 residues. Germline V lookup: CDR1 SGHRS, CDR2 YFSETQ. The TCR sequence derives from an adult with an advanced solid tumor such as melanoma, head and neck, liver or kidney cancer. The material was CD4+ or CD8+ T cells sorted from blood, obtained in a trial of the OX40 agonist ivuxolimab. The chain uses TRBV5-1 and TRBJ2-5; the D gene is possibly TRBD2 (5 bases). The CDR3 here is CASSLVGAQETQYF. In nucleotides, the CDR3 is TGCGCCAGCAGCTTGGTGGGAGCGCAAGAGACCCAGTACTTC.